These T cell receptor beta chains were read from a single sample in a study of T cells in Graves' hyperthyroidism and ophthalmopathy. A single record per CDR3 protein comes from TCRdb applying MiXCR to the multiplex PCR reads. The sample has 500,000 to 700,000 distinct CDR3 sequences, 16% seen once. Source material: blood. These receptors were collected from a woman aged 18-30 years with Graves' hyperthyroidism. The CDR3 runs from the conserved cysteine through the conserved F or W. Fields, in order: D gene, V gene, J gene, clone size, CDR3 length, CDR3 DNA, CDR3 protein. The D gene is left open where the match is weak. Only some rows state a clone size, as once, few, many or a class for expanded clones.

>TRBD2|TRBV28|TRBJ2-7|many|16
TGTGCCAGCAGAACATCGGGGCTAGCGGGCTCCTACGAGCAGTACTTC
CASRTSGLAGSYEQYF
>-|TRBV28|TRBJ1-2|many|17
TGTGCCAGCAGGGTTACCATTACGGGGCGGGCTTACTATGGCTACACCTTC
CASRVTITGRAYYGYTF
>-|TRBV10-3|TRBJ2-5|-|13
TGTGCCATCAGTGAGACATTCGAAGAGACCCAGTACTTC
CAISETFEETQYF
>TRBD1|TRBV24-1|TRBJ1-5|many|15
TGTGCCACCAGTGATGCAGACAGGGAAGGTCAGCCCCAGCATTTT
CATSDADREGQPQHF
>TRBD1|TRBV10-1|TRBJ2-3|-|15
TGCGCCAGCAGGGCCGGGACAGGGTGGACAGATACGCAGTATTTT
CASRAGTGWTDTQYF
>-|TRBV18|TRBJ2-5|many|15
TGTGCCAGCTCACCACGTGACAGGATCCAAGAGACCCAGTACTTC
CASSPRDRIQETQYF
>TRBD1|TRBV6-1|TRBJ2-1|-|20
TGTGCCAGCAGTCCACGCCCGGACAGGGCAAGGATAGCGACCTACAATGAGCAGTTCTTC
CASSPRPDRARIATYNEQFF
>-|TRBV6-8|TRBJ1-5|many|16
TGTGCCAGCAGATCGAGCCCATCCCGCGGCAATCAGCCCCAGCATTTT
CASRSSPSRGNQPQHF
>TRBD1|TRBV6-1|TRBJ1-6|few|14
TGTGCCAGCAGTGGACAGGGGAATCATTCACCCCTCCACTTT
CASSGQGNHSPLHF
>-|TRBV6-1|TRBJ2-1|many|12
TGTGCCAGCAGTGAGACATACAATGAGCAGTTCTTC
CASSETYNEQFF
>-|TRBV27|TRBJ1-1|-|16
TGTGCCAGCAGTTCAATCGACAGGCGTGTGAACACTGAAGCTTTCTTT
CASSSIDRRVNTEAFF
>-|TRBV7-3|TRBJ2-1|-|13
TGTGCCAGCAGCCCCGATGGGCACAATGAGCAGTTCTTC
CASSPDGHNEQFF
>TRBD2|TRBV14|TRBJ2-1|many|15
TGTGCCAGCAGCCATTTGGGACTAGCCGACAATGAGCAGTTCTTC
CASSHLGLADNEQFF
>-|TRBV11-1|TRBJ2-7|many|14
TGTGCCAGCAGCTTAGAACACAGGGACAACGAGCAGTACTTC
CASSLEHRDNEQYF
>TRBD1|TRBV28|TRBJ2-3|-|16
TGTGCCAGCAGTTCACCGACAGGGGCCAGCACAGATACGCAGTATTTT
CASSSPTGASTDTQYF
>TRBD2|TRBV11-3|TRBJ2-1|many|16
TGTGCCAGCAGCTTATTGTCTAGCGGGGAAACCAATGAGCAGTTCTTC
CASSLLSSGETNEQFF
>-|TRBV20-1|TRBJ1-6|few|16
TGCAGTGCTCCCGAAAGGGTTCGGACGGCTGATTCACCCCTCCACTTT
CSAPERVRTADSPLHF
>TRBD1|TRBV7-3|TRBJ2-5|many|16
TGTGCCAGCAGCTTAACCCGGGACAGGGGAGGAGAGACCCAGTACTTC
CASSLTRDRGGETQYF